What follows are 8 T cell receptor beta chains derived from one specimen sequenced in a study of control samples from healthy donors and cancer patients. TCRdb's copy holds only in-frame clones and misses some; the assay was immunoSEQ multiplex PCR. The profile shows roughly 130,000 clones, approximately 92% of them singletons. Sequenced sample: blood. The receptors derive from a man between 25 and 39 years old in good health.

The V call is TRBV29-1, the J call TRBJ1-1; 10 positions agree with TRBD1. Looked up from germline, CDR1 is SQVTM and CDR2 is ANQGSEA. This CDR3 spans 13 amino acids. The junction had 9 bases not matched to a gene; V was cut back by 7 bases and J by 7 bases. The CDR3, as DNA: TGCAGCGCCGACCTGACAGGGGGCGGTGAAGCTTTCTTT. The encoded protein is CSADLTGGGEAFF.

V is TRBV27 and J is TRBJ2-7, with TRBD2 matching over 10 bases. The CDR3 consists of 14 residues. The V gene end was trimmed by 3 bases and the J gene end by 6 bases; junction bases not matched to a gene: 5. Germline CDR1 and CDR2: MNHEY and SMNVEV (reference sequence). DNA for the CDR3: TGTGCCAGCAGTTTTCTAGCGGGAGAATCCGAGCAGTACTTC. Translated, it gives CASSFLAGESEQYF.

The rearrangement links TRBV27 to TRBJ1-2, with unresolved D. This CDR3 contains 16 residues. Trimming took 5 bases from V and 2 from J, leaving 18 bases between them. From germline, CDR1 is MNHEY and CDR2 SMNVEV (reference sequence). CDR3 amino acids: CASSPTGWGLNYGYTF. For the CDR3, the DNA is TGTGCCAGCAGTCCGACGGGGTGGGGTTTGAACTATGGCTACACCTTC.

The V call is TRBV6-2 or TRBV6-3, the J call TRBJ2-5, with 8 nucleotides matching TRBD2. CDR1 and CDR2 (germline): MNHEY, SVGEGT. The CDR3 extends over 15 amino acids. The ends lost 4 bases at V and 5 bases at J; junction bases unmatched: 9. For the CDR3, the DNA is TGTGCCAGCAGTTCCTCAGGACTAGCCCGGGAGACCCAGTACTTC. This gives the protein CASSSSGLARETQYF.

The CDR3 nucleotides read TGCAGTGCTAGTGCCGGGACAGGGACCAATCAGCCCCAGCATTTT. This translates into CSASAGTGTNQPQHF. The chain couples TRBV20-1 to TRBJ1-5; 9 nucleotides agree with TRBD1. The CDR3 runs 15 residues. The germline V gene encodes CDR1 DFQATT and CDR2 SNEGSKA (reference sequence). The J segment lost 3 bases and the V segment lost 3 bases, leaving 6 bases of the junction unmatched.

The sample holds a few counts of this clone. This chain uses TRBV18 with TRBJ2-7; weak D call: TRBD1 (6 bases). The V gene's germline CDR1 is KGHSH and CDR2 LQKENI. The CDR3 loop spans 15 amino acids. V was pared by 4 bases and J by 2 bases, with 15 bases between. As DNA, the CDR3 is TGTGCCAGCTCACAGGGCCGGGACATAGCCTACGAGCAGTACTTC. This encodes CASSQGRDIAYEQYF.

The V and J genes are TRBV4-1 and TRBJ1-2, with D tentatively TRBD1 (5 bases). Germline V gives CDR1 MGHRA, CDR2 YSYEKL. The CDR3 has 15 residues. Trimming took 0 bases from V and 4 from J, leaving 12 bases between them. This CDR3 is CASSQDGGKSYGYTF. The CDR3 region has the DNA TGCGCCAGCAGCCAAGACGGGGGAAAGTCCTATGGCTACACCTTC.

The chain links TRBV5-3 to TRBJ2-3, with 13 bases lining up with TRBD2. TRBV5-3 is an ORF; its function is uncertain. J gave up 2 bases and V 2 bases, and 8 bases lay outside the gene matches. CDR3 size: 18 residues. The CDR3 spells CARSFTGTSGKFTDTQYF. The CDR3 DNA follows: TGTGCCAGAAGCTTTACCGGGACTAGCGGGAAGTTCACAGATACGCAGTATTTT.